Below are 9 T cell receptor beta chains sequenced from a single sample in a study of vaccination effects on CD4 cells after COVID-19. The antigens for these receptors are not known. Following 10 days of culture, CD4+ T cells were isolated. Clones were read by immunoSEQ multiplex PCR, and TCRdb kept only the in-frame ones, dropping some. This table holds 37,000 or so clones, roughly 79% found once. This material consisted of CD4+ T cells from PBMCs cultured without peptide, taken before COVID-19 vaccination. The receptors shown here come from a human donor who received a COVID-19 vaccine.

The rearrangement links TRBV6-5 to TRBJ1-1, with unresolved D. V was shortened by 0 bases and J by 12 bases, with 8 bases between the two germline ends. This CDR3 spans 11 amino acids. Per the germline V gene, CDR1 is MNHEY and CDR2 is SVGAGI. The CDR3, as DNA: TGTGCCAGCAGTTACTCGAGGGAGACTTTCTTT. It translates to CASSYSRETFF.

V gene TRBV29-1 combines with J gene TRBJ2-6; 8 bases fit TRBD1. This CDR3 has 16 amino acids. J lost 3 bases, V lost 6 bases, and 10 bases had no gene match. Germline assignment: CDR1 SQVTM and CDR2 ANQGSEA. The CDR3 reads CSVGRPGGGGANVLTF. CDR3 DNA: TGCAGCGTGGGACGTCCAGGGGGCGGTGGGGCCAACGTCCTGACTTTC.

The CDR3 loop is CASSQVAGAFDTQYF. The CDR3 coding sequence is TGTGCCAGCAGCCAGGTAGCGGGGGCCTTTGATACGCAGTATTTT. The rearrangement joins TRBV14 to TRBJ2-3; 9 bases align to TRBD2. Germline CDR1 SGHDN, CDR2 FVKESK. CDR3 length: 15 amino acids. The V gene end was trimmed by 3 bases and the J gene end by 6 bases; junction bases not matched to a gene: 7.

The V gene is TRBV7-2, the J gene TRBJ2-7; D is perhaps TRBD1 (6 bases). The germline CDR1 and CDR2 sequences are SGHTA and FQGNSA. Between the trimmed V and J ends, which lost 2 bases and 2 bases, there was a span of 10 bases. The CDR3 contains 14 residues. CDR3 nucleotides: TGTGCCAGCAGCTTAATGGGGGCCGCCTACGAGCAGTACTTC. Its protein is CASSLMGAAYEQYF. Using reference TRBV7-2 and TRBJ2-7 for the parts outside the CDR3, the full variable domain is GAGVSQSPSNKVTEKGKDVELRCDPISGHTALYWYRQSLGQGLEFLIYFQGNSAPDKSGLPSDRFSAERTGGSVSTLTIQRTQQEDSAVYLCASSLMGAAYEQYFGPGTRLTVT.

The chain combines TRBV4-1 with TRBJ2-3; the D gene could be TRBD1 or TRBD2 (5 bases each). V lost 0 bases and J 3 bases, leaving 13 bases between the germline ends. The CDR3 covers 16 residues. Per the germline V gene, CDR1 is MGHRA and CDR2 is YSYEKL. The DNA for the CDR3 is TGCGCCAGCAGCCAAGATGAGGGATGGGGGACAGATACGCAGTATTTT. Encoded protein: CASSQDEGWGTDTQYF.

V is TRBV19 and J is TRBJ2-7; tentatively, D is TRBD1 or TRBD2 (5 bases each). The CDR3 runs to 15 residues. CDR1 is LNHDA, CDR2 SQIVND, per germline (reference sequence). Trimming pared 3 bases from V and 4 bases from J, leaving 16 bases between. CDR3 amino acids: CASSIGQGEGYEQYF. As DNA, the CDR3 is TGTGCCAGTAGTATTGGGCAGGGAGAGGGATACGAGCAGTACTTC.

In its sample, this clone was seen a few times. The CDR3 coding sequence is TGTGCCAGCAGCCCCCTGTGGGGGGTGAACAACACCATATATTTT. This gives the protein CASSPLWGVNNTIYF. The chain is built from TRBV4-2 and TRBJ1-3, with D perhaps matching TRBD1 (5 bases). In germline, CDR1 is LGHNA, CDR2 YNFKEQ. V lost 4 bases, J lost 7 bases, and 17 bases lay in between. The CDR3 totals 15 residues.

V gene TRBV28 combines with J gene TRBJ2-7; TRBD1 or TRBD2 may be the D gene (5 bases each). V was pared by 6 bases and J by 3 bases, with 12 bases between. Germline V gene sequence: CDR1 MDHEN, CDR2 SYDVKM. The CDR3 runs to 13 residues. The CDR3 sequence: CASRWDGLYEQYF. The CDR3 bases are TGTGCCAGCAGGTGGGACGGCCTCTACGAGCAGTACTTC.

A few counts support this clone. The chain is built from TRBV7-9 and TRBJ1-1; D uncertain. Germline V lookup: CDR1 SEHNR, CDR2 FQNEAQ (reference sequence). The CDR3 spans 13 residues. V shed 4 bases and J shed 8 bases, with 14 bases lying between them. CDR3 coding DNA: TGTGCCAGCAGCTCCCCGGGTGCTCTAGAAGCTTTCTTT. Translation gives CASSSPGALEAFF.